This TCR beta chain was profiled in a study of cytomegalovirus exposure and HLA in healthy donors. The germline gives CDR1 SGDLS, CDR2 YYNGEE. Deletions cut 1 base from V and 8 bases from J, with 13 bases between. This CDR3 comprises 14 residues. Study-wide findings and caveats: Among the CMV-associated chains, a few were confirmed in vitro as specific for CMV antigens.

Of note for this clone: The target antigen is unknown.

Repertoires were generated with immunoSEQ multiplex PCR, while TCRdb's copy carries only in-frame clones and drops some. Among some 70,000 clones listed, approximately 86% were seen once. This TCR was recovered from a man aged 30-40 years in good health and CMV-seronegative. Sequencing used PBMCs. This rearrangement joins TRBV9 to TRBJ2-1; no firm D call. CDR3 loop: CASSVSPSLDEQFF. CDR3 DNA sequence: TGTGCCAGCAGCGTATCCCCGAGCTTGGATGAGCAGTTCTTC.